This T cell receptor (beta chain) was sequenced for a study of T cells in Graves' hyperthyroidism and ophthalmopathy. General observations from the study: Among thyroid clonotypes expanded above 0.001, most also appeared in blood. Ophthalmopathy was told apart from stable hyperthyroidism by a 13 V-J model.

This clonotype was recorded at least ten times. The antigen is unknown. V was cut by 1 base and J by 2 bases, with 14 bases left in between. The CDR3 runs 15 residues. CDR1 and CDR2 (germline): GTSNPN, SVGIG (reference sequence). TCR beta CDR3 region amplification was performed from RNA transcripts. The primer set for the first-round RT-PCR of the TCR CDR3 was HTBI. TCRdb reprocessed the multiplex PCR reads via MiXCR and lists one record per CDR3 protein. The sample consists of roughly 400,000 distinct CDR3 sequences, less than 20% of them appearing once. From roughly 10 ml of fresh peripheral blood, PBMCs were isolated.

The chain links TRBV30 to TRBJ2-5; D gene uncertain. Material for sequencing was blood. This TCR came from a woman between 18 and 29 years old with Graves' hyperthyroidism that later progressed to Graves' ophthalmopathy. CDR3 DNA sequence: TGTGCCTGGAGTGGTGGGGAAATGGATCAAGAGACCCAGTACTTC. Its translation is CAWSGGEMDQETQYF.